A selection of T cell receptor beta chains follows, all from one sample in a study of cytomegalovirus exposure and HLA in healthy donors. Repertoires were generated with immunoSEQ multiplex PCR, while TCRdb's copy carries only in-frame clones and drops some. This sample has some 120,000 clones, with over 60% found just once. Material for sequencing was PBMCs. Receptors originate from a young man in good health and CMV-seronegative. CDR3s include the opening cysteine and the closing phenylalanine or tryptophan. A D gene is named only where the DNA matches it firmly. Size values are once, few and many counts, or a class for expanded clones, and some rows have none.

size: NA
V: TRBV9
D: NA
J: TRBJ1-1
CDR3: CASSARQMIHTEAFF
DNA: TGTGCCAGCAGCGCCCGACAGATGATACACACTGAAGCTTTCTTT

size: once
V: TRBV5-6
D: NA
J: TRBJ2-7
CDR3: CASRRTVAYEQYF
DNA: TGTGCCAGCAGGAGGACAGTTGCCTACGAGCAGTACTTC

size: NA
V: TRBV28
D: NA
J: TRBJ1-2
CDR3: CASSFYGAGSF
DNA: TGTGCCAGCAGTTTTTATGGTGCGGGCTCCTTC

size: NA
V: TRBV5-1
D: TRBD2
J: TRBJ2-7
CDR3: CASNPSGNHEQYF
DNA: TGCGCCAGCAACCCTAGCGGGAACCACGAGCAGTACTTC

size: NA
V: TRBV2
D: NA
J: TRBJ2-2
CDR3: CASSQRREATGELFF
DNA: TGTGCCAGCAGCCAAAGGAGGGAGGCCACCGGGGAGCTGTTTTTT

size: NA
V: TRBV15
D: TRBD1
J: TRBJ1-2
CDR3: CATSLRKGAPRYGYTF
DNA: TGTGCCACCAGCTTAAGGAAGGGGGCGCCTAGGTATGGCTACACCTTC

size: NA
V: TRBV15
D: NA
J: TRBJ1-1
CDR3: CATSSWGIMNTEAFF
DNA: TGTGCCACCAGCAGTTGGGGCATTATGAACACTGAAGCTTTCTTT

size: NA
V: TRBV30
D: TRBD1
J: TRBJ1-4
CDR3: CAWSQDRGNEKLFF
DNA: TGTGCCTGGAGTCAAGACAGGGGTAATGAAAAACTGTTTTTT

size: NA
V: TRBV2
D: TRBD2
J: TRBJ2-2
CDR3: CASSPTSGVNTGELFF
DNA: TGTGCCAGCAGTCCCACTAGCGGAGTAAACACCGGGGAGCTGTTTTTT

size: NA
V: TRBV7-6
D: NA
J: TRBJ1-1
CDR3: CASSLNPLVTEAFF
DNA: TGTGCCAGCAGCTTAAACCCACTCGTCACTGAAGCTTTCTTT

size: once
V: TRBV4-1
D: TRBD2
J: TRBJ2-2
CDR3: CASSLNGLAGSGELFF
DNA: TGCGCCAGCAGCCTTAATGGACTAGCGGGCTCCGGGGAGCTGTTTTTT

size: NA
V: TRBV7-2
D: TRBD1
J: TRBJ2-7
CDR3: CASSRDRTYEQYF
DNA: TGTGCCAGCAGCCGGGACAGAACCTACGAGCAGTACTTC

size: NA
V: TRBV7-2
D: TRBD2
J: TRBJ2-3
CDR3: CASSFLASGGDTQYF
DNA: TGTGCCAGCAGCTTTTTAGCTAGCGGGGGAGATACGCAGTATTTT

size: NA
V: TRBV7-9
D: TRBD2
J: TRBJ2-1
CDR3: CASSDSGTSLLRYNEQFF
DNA: TGTGCCAGCAGCGATTCCGGGACTAGCCTTCTTAGGTACAATGAGCAGTTCTTC

size: NA
V: TRBV5-8
D: NA
J: TRBJ1-5
CDR3: CASSSGHSVDQPQHF
DNA: TGTGCCAGCAGCTCGGGACACTCAGTCGATCAGCCCCAGCATTTT

size: NA
V: TRBV6-4
D: TRBD2
J: TRBJ2-1
CDR3: CASSDSSSGGNEQFF
DNA: TGTGCCAGCAGTGACTCCTCTAGCGGGGGGAATGAGCAGTTCTTC

size: NA
V: TRBV2
D: TRBD2
J: TRBJ2-7
CDR3: CASSTPGLASEQYF
DNA: TGTGCCAGCAGTACTCCGGGACTAGCCTCCGAGCAGTACTTC

size: few
V: TRBV6-4
D: NA
J: TRBJ2-3
CDR3: CASSRQDTDTQYF
DNA: TGTGCCAGCAGTCGGCAGGACACAGATACGCAGTATTTT

size: few
V: TRBV6-1
D: NA
J: TRBJ1-3
CDR3: CASSATDSSGNTIYF
DNA: TGTGCCAGCAGTGCCACAGATAGCTCTGGAAACACCATATATTTT

size: NA
V: TRBV6-1
D: TRBD1
J: TRBJ1-5
CDR3: CASSGGTANQPQHF
DNA: TGTGCCAGCAGTGGAGGGACAGCGAATCAGCCCCAGCATTTT

size: NA
V: TRBV27
D: TRBD1
J: TRBJ1-4
CDR3: CASSPGQGRGAEKLFF
DNA: TGTGCCAGCAGTCCGGGACAGGGCCGGGGGGCTGAAAAACTGTTTTTT

size: NA
V: TRBV7-2
D: NA
J: TRBJ1-1
CDR3: CASSLEAFSTEAFF
DNA: TGTGCCAGCAGCTTAGAAGCCTTTTCCACTGAAGCTTTCTTT

size: NA
V: TRBV5-1
D: NA
J: TRBJ1-1
CDR3: CASHSSFLRRDTEAFF
DNA: TGCGCCAGCCACTCCTCCTTCCTTAGGCGGGACACTGAAGCTTTCTTT

size: NA
V: TRBV19
D: NA
J: TRBJ1-5
CDR3: CASSISGRYSNQPQHF
DNA: TGTGCCAGTAGTATAAGTGGTCGCTATAGCAATCAGCCCCAGCATTTT

size: NA
V: TRBV15
D: TRBD2
J: TRBJ2-1
CDR3: CATSRGLADSYNEQFF
DNA: TGTGCCACCAGCAGGGGACTAGCCGACTCCTACAATGAGCAGTTCTTC

size: NA
V: TRBV7-2
D: NA
J: TRBJ2-3
CDR3: CASSPDGADTQYF
DNA: TGTGCCAGCAGCCCGGACGGGGCAGATACGCAGTATTTT

size: few
V: TRBV7-9
D: TRBD2
J: TRBJ2-7
CDR3: CASSFGALAGSSYEQYF
DNA: TGTGCCAGCAGCTTCGGTGCTCTAGCGGGGAGCTCCTACGAGCAGTACTTC

size: NA
V: TRBV5-4
D: NA
J: TRBJ2-3
CDR3: CASSLPSGLLGTQYF
DNA: TGTGCCAGCAGCTTGCCCTCGGGACTTCTGGGTACGCAGTATTTT

size: NA
V: TRBV6-1
D: NA
J: TRBJ2-7
CDR3: CASSEWQGAYEQYF
DNA: TGTGCCAGCAGTGAATGGCAAGGGGCCTACGAGCAGTACTTC

size: NA
V: TRBV27
D: NA
J: TRBJ2-1
CDR3: CASSRLSNEQFF
DNA: TGTGCCAGCAGTCGTCTCAGCAATGAGCAGTTCTTC

size: NA
V: TRBV15
D: NA
J: TRBJ2-7
CDR3: CAPLPGYEQYF
DNA: TGTGCCCCGCTCCCCGGCTACGAGCAGTACTTC

size: NA
V: TRBV29-1
D: TRBD1
J: TRBJ2-7
CDR3: CSAAGGGSYEQYF
DNA: TGCAGCGCTGCAGGGGGCGGTAGTTACGAGCAGTACTTC

size: NA
V: TRBV7-2
D: NA
J: TRBJ1-2
CDR3: CASSLPRGYGYTF
DNA: TGTGCCAGCAGCTTACCGCGAGGATATGGCTACACCTTC

size: NA
V: TRBV28
D: NA
J: TRBJ1-3
CDR3: CASSLPWAGEGNTIYF
DNA: TGTGCCAGCAGTTTACCTTGGGCAGGGGAGGGAAACACCATATATTTT

size: NA
V: TRBV6-5
D: NA
J: TRBJ2-7
CDR3: CASRSFGESYEQYF
DNA: TGTGCCAGCAGGAGTTTCGGGGAATCCTACGAGCAGTACTTC

size: NA
V: TRBV28
D: TRBD1
J: TRBJ2-7
CDR3: CASRTGGGEQYF
DNA: TGTGCCAGCAGGACAGGGGGTGGCGAGCAGTACTTC

size: NA
V: TRBV5-6
D: NA
J: TRBJ1-5
CDR3: CASSSTGVQPQHF
DNA: TGTGCCAGCAGCTCCACCGGGGTTCAGCCCCAGCATTTT

size: NA
V: TRBV6-5
D: NA
J: TRBJ1-1
CDR3: CASRPTGLNTEAFF
DNA: TGTGCCAGCAGACCGACGGGTCTTAACACTGAAGCTTTCTTT

size: NA
V: TRBV2
D: TRBD2
J: TRBJ2-3
CDR3: CASIRGGSTDTQYF
DNA: TGTGCCAGCATCCGCGGGGGTAGCACAGATACGCAGTATTTT

size: NA
V: TRBV5-1
D: NA
J: TRBJ2-3
CDR3: CASSLVGTSTDTQYF
DNA: TGCGCCAGCAGCTTGGTTGGGACTAGCACAGATACGCAGTATTTT

size: NA
V: TRBV2
D: TRBD2
J: TRBJ2-3
CDR3: CASSLLAGGADTQYF
DNA: TGTGCCAGCAGTCTCCTAGCGGGGGGGGCAGATACGCAGTATTTT

size: NA
V: TRBV25-1
D: NA
J: TRBJ2-5
CDR3: CASSEYGGTETQYF
DNA: TGTGCCAGTAGTGAATATGGCGGGACAGAGACCCAGTACTTC

size: NA
V: TRBV7-3
D: NA
J: TRBJ1-1
CDR3: CASSLVGRGTTEAFF
DNA: TGTGCCAGCAGCTTAGTCGGCAGGGGCACGACTGAAGCTTTCTTT

size: NA
V: TRBV9
D: NA
J: TRBJ2-3
CDR3: CASSPVGARDTQYF
DNA: TGTGCCAGCAGCCCCGTGGGGGCGCGAGATACGCAGTATTTT

size: NA
V: TRBV14
D: NA
J: TRBJ1-1
CDR3: CASSQQGNTEAFF
DNA: TGTGCCAGCAGCCAACAGGGGAACACTGAAGCTTTCTTT

size: NA
V: TRBV29-1
D: TRBD1
J: TRBJ1-1
CDR3: CSVGQGSGTEAFF
DNA: TGCAGCGTCGGACAGGGGTCGGGCACTGAAGCTTTCTTT